This section outlines one T cell receptor (beta chain) sequence together with its context. The assay was immunoSEQ multiplex PCR, and TCRdb's table has in-frame clones only and misses some. The sample holds about 120,000 clones, around 89% seen once. The sample comes from a study of control samples from healthy donors and cancer patients. Germline assignment: CDR1 SGHTA and CDR2 FQGNSA. This CDR3 comprises 14 residues. V lost 1 base and J 7 bases, leaving 13 bases between the germline ends. V usage is TRBV7-2 and J usage is TRBJ1-2; D remains unclear. The sequencing input was PBMCs. The sequence came from a woman between 45 and 65 years old with colorectal cancer. The CDR3 protein is CASSLGAGLSGYTF. The DNA of the CDR3 is TGTGCCAGCAGCTTAGGGGCAGGTCTTAGTGGCTACACCTTC.